Shown below are 31 T cell receptor beta chains from a single sample sequenced in a study of immune heterogeneity within non-small cell lung tumors. The authors amplified TCR beta CDR3 by multiplex PCR with 32 V and 13 J primers. TCRdb re-analysed the multiplex PCR reads in MiXCR, keeping a single row per CDR3 protein. The sample includes 15,000 to 20,000 distinct CDR3 sequences, around 28% seen only once; the top ten take 4%. Genomic DNA extracted from bulk tumor tissue served as template. A total of roughly 620 ng was used per sample. Biopsies that were spaced far apart were taken, several per primary tumor, during surgery. It was patients with untreated, newly diagnosed non-small cell lung cancer who underwent curative surgery. The sequenced sample was lung tumor tissue. These receptors were obtained from a man in his forties with non-small cell lung cancer.

The V gene is TRBV6-2 or TRBV6-3, the J gene TRBJ1-1; D remains ambiguous. The ends were cut back, 0 bases at V and 11 bases at J, with 10 bases in the middle. Germline values: CDR1 MNHEY, CDR2 SVGEGT. The CDR3 sequence is 12 residues long. The CDR3 sequence is CASSYSSSVAFF. The CDR3 DNA reads as TGTGCCAGCAGTTACTCGAGCAGCGTGGCTTTCTTT.

V is TRBV12-3 or TRBV12-4 and J is TRBJ1-1; D gene unclear. The CDR3 runs 14 residues. V was shortened by 10 bases and J by 1 base, with 16 bases between the two germline ends. CDR3 nucleotide sequence: TGTGCCACCACCGGGATACTAAAGAACACTGAAGCTTTCTTT. Encoded protein: CATTGILKNTEAFF.

The DNA for the CDR3 is TGTGCCAGCAGTGCCGGTAACTATGGCTACACCTTC. This codes for CASSAGNYGYTF. The chain couples TRBV25-1 to TRBJ1-2; D call uncertain. Trimming took off 4 bases at V and 1 base at J, with 4 bases between the two ends. Germline CDR1 and CDR2: MGHDK and SYGVNS. The CDR3 is 12 amino acids.

This clonotype was counted a few times. The chain joins TRBV14 to TRBJ1-3; D might be TRBD1 (6 bases). V lost 3 bases and J lost 5, with 11 bases in between. This CDR3 has 14 residues. Per the germline V gene, CDR1 is SGHDN and CDR2 is FVKESK. CDR3 in amino acids: CASSHAGARNTIYF. The CDR3 nucleotides are TGTGCCAGCAGCCACGCAGGGGCCCGAAACACCATATATTTT.

This clonotype has a handful of counts. This chain joins TRBV5-1 and TRBJ2-5; 7 bases fit TRBD2. The germline CDR1 and CDR2 sequences are SGHRS and YFSETQ. This CDR3 comprises 14 residues. Germline trimming cut 4 bases from V and 5 bases from J; bases unmatched to any gene: 8. The DNA for the CDR3 is TGCGCCAGCAGCCCTAGCGGATCTAGGGAGACCCAGTACTTC. Its translation: CASSPSGSRETQYF.

About this clonotype itself: A read error may be the cause here, since a much bigger clone is one base away. The chain recombines TRBV6-2 or TRBV6-3 with TRBJ2-1; D is unresolved. The CDR3 has 13 amino acids. Germline V CDR1 and CDR2: MNHEY, SVGEGT. The V and J ends lost 0 bases and 7 bases respectively, with 7 bases between them. Written as DNA, the CDR3 is TGTGCCAGCAGTTACTCGCACCAGAATGAGCAGTTCTTC. It codes for CASSYSHQNEQFF.

This clonotype is categorized as medium-sized. The chain combines TRBV29-1 with TRBJ2-2; the match to TRBD1 covers 10 bases. Germline V lookup: CDR1 SQVTM, CDR2 ANQGSEA. The CDR3 sequence is 14 residues long. Trimming cost V 6 bases and J 5 bases; bases outside gene matches: 6. The CDR3, as DNA: TGCAGCGTGAAGACAGGGGGCACGACCGGGGAGCTGTTTTTT. Its protein product is CSVKTGGTTGELFF.

This clonotype was seen at least ten times. The chain has TRBV9 and TRBJ1-5, with D unclear. V gave up 2 bases and J gave up 4 bases, with 7 bases separating them. Germline lookup yields CDR1 SGDLS and CDR2 YYNGEE. The CDR3 runs 13 residues. Written as DNA, the CDR3 is TGTGCCAGCAGCGTTCAGGATAATCAGCCCCAGCATTTT. Protein product: CASSVQDNQPQHF.

V gene TRBV20-1 combines with J gene TRBJ1-1; 10 bases line up with TRBD1. The CDR3 spans 16 residues. The V segment lost 2 bases and the J segment 2 bases; nucleotides outside the gene matches: 8. Germline V gene data show CDR1 as DFQATT and CDR2 as SNEGSKA (reference sequence). The CDR3 DNA is TGCAGTGCTAGACCCGGGACAGGGGCGACCAACACTGAAGCTTTCTTT. Protein product: CSARPGTGATNTEAFF.

In this sample, this clonotype turned up a few times. This chain links TRBV10-3 with TRBJ2-1; maybe TRBD2 (6 bases). Trimming pared 5 bases from V and 2 bases from J, leaving 13 bases between. Germline V lookup: CDR1 ENHRY, CDR2 SYGVKD. The CDR3 totals 15 residues. The CDR3 protein is CAISRGTGTYNEQFF. The CDR3 region has the DNA TGTGCCATCAGTCGGGGGACTGGGACCTACAATGAGCAGTTCTTC.

This clonotype was observed at least ten times. V gene TRBV12-3 or TRBV12-4 combines with J gene TRBJ1-5; maybe TRBD1 (6 bases). V lost 6 bases, J lost 2 bases, and 23 bases lay in between. The CDR3 spans 18 residues. CDR3 coding DNA: TGTGCCAGCAGCCGTCAATTACAGACAGGCAGAGGCAATCAGCCCCAGCATTTT. Translating it yields CASSRQLQTGRGNQPQHF.

This clonotype was counted a single time. A read error may be the cause here, since a much bigger clone is one base away. The V gene is TRBV18, the J gene TRBJ1-2; 8 nucleotides match TRBD1. The CDR3 has 16 amino acids. CDR1 and CDR2 from the germline V gene are KGHSH and LQKENI. CDR3 sequence: CARSPPGQGSLSGYTF. The DNA of the CDR3 is TGTGCCAGATCACCACCAGGACAGGGATCCCTTAGTGGCTACACCTTC.

In this sample, this clonotype turned up a few times. An end of the junction does not agree with germline; a read error may underlie this. This sequence joins TRBV27 and TRBJ1-1, with D maybe TRBD1 (5 bases). The length of the CDR3 is 16 residues. Germline V CDR1 and CDR2: MNHEY, SMNVEV (reference sequence). The CDR3 spells CASSFGQGRVNTEPFF. The CDR3 region has the DNA TGTGCCAGCAGTTTCGGTCAGGGACGGGTGAACACTGAACCTTTCTTT.

The chain couples TRBV4-1 to TRBJ2-5; 9 positions match TRBD1. The CDR3 has 17 residues. CDR1 and CDR2 from the germline V gene are MGHRA and YSYEKL. V trimming: 1 base; J trimming: 6 bases; junction bases outside the gene matches: 12. The CDR3 region has the DNA TGCGCCAGCAGCCAAGGTTTGGACAGGGGAGCTAGGAAGACCCAGTACTTC. Amino acid sequence: CASSQGLDRGARKTQYF.

The chain recombines TRBV30 with TRBJ2-2; D might be TRBD1 (6 bases). The CDR3 is 14 amino acids. CDR1 GTSNPN and CDR2 SVGIG come from the germline V gene (reference sequence). The V and J ends lost 5 bases and 3 bases respectively, with 13 bases between them. The CDR3 DNA reads as TGTGCCTGGTTAGGACAGCGGTACACCGGGGAGCTGTTTTTT. It yields the protein CAWLGQRYTGELFF.

Comment on this clonotype: This could be a read error, since a much larger clone is one nucleotide away. The chain combines TRBV13 with TRBJ2-1; D remains unclear. Germline assignment: CDR1 PRHDT and CDR2 FYEKMQ (reference sequence). The CDR3 is made up of 15 amino acids. This CDR3 reads CASRLVDGFYNEQFF. Here the CDR3 DNA reads TGTGCCAGCAGATTAGTCGATGGATTCTACAATGAGCAGTTCTTC.

This clonotype is deemed medium-sized. This chain connects TRBV20-1 to TRBJ1-4; D gene uncertain. CDR3 size: 13 residues. Germline V gene sequence: CDR1 DFQATT, CDR2 SNEGSKA (reference sequence). V lost 0 bases to trimming and J lost 6 bases, with 8 bases between them. CDR3 in amino acids: CSARDHRDEKLFF. The CDR3 DNA reads TGCAGTGCTAGAGATCACAGAGATGAAAAACTGTTTTTT.

The sample holds a few counts of this clonotype. The V call is TRBV7-9, the J call TRBJ1-2; the D is unclear. V lost 3 bases and J lost 5, with 7 bases in between. The CDR3 is 12 residues long. Germline loops: CDR1 SEHNR, CDR2 FQNEAQ (reference sequence). Here the CDR3 DNA reads TGTGCCAGCAGCTTCCCCGGGTATGGCTACACCTTC. Translating it yields CASSFPGYGYTF. The whole variable domain, filled in from reference TRBV7-9 and TRBJ1-2, reads DTGVSQNPRHKITKRGQNVTFRCDPISEHNRLYWYRQTLGQGPEFLTYFQNEAQLEKSRLLSDRFSAERPKGSFSTLEIQRTEQGDSAMYLCASSFPGYGYTFGSGTRLTVV.

The chain uses TRBV4-2 and TRBJ2-5, with 13 bases aligning to TRBD2. V shed 4 bases, J shed 2 bases, and the junction held 7 bases outside the gene matches. The CDR3 runs 17 residues. Germline CDR1 and CDR2: LGHNA and YNFKEQ. The CDR3 spells CASSPLGTSGTQETQYF. In DNA, the CDR3 is TGTGCCAGCAGCCCCCTAGGGACTAGCGGGACACAAGAGACCCAGTACTTC.

This clonotype was recorded many times. The chain uses TRBV28 and TRBJ2-1, with D maybe TRBD1 (6 bases). The CDR3 totals 14 residues. Germline CDR1 and CDR2: MDHEN and SYDVKM. Trimming stripped 5 bases from V and 5 bases from J, with 13 bases between. The CDR3 sequence is CASSKTPGDNEQFF. The CDR3 DNA is TGTGCCAGCAGTAAAACCCCAGGGGACAATGAGCAGTTCTTC. The full variable domain, in which reference TRBV28 and TRBJ2-1 provide the parts outside the CDR3, is DVKVTQSSRYLVKRTGEKVFLECVQDMDHENMFWYRQDPGLGLRLIYFSYDVKMKEKGDIPEGYSVSREKKERFSLILESASTNQTSMYLCASSKTPGDNEQFFGPGTRLTVL.

Comments on this clonotype: One junction end does not reproduce the germline sequence, and a read error may be involved. The CDR3 DNA sequence: TGTGCCGGCAGTTCCCGGGGAGGGGGCAATGAGCAGTTCTTC. It translates to CAGSSRGGGNEQFF. V gene TRBV6-5 combines with J gene TRBJ2-1, with D tentatively TRBD2 (7 bases). The CDR3 is made up of 14 amino acids. CDR1 and CDR2 from the germline V gene are MNHEY and SVGAGI.

This clonotype was seen repeatedly, ten times or more. The chain joins TRBV7-9 to TRBJ2-3; D is ambiguous. Germline V gene lookup returns CDR1 SEHNR and CDR2 FQNEAQ (reference sequence). V was trimmed by 1 base and J by 4 bases, leaving 3 bases between them. The CDR3 consists of 12 residues. The CDR3 DNA reads as TGTGCCAGCAGCTTAGGGGCAGATACGCAGTATTTT. Translating gives CASSLGADTQYF.

This chain uses TRBV11-2 with TRBJ1-1; 7 nucleotides agree with TRBD1. The germline CDR1 and CDR2 sequences are SGHAT and FQNNGV. The CDR3 extends over 13 amino acids. Trimming at V came to 7 bases and at J to 1 base, leaving 3 bases not matched to a gene. The CDR3 bases are TGTGCCAGCATTAGGGGGCGGAACACTGAAGCTTTCTTT. This encodes CASIRGRNTEAFF.

This clonotype has just one count. A much larger clone lies a single base off, so this may be a read error. The conserved closing phenylalanine or tryptophan is absent in this CDR3, likely reflecting a read error. The chain links TRBV20-1 to TRBJ2-7; no definite D call. CDR3 length: 12 residues. Trimming removed 1 base at V and 9 bases at J, with 13 bases between. Germline CDR1 and CDR2: DFQATT and SNEGSKA (reference sequence). CDR3 DNA: TGCAGTGCTAGAGGCCCTTTCTCAGGGCAGTACCTC. As protein: CSARGPFSGQYL.

This clonotype was observed many times. This chain uses TRBV12-3 or TRBV12-4 with TRBJ2-3; maybe TRBD1 (5 bases). This CDR3 comprises 16 residues. The germline V and J ends were trimmed by 2 bases and 2 bases, with 14 bases remaining between them. The DNA of the CDR3 is TGTGCCAGCAGTTTAAACAGGCGGATTCTCACAGATACGCAGTATTTT. Its translation: CASSLNRRILTDTQYF.

This clonotype was seen only a few times. The chain uses TRBV19 and TRBJ2-1; TRBD2 aligns across 9 bases. Germline assignment: CDR1 LNHDA and CDR2 SQIVND (reference sequence). This CDR3 has 15 amino acids. J was trimmed by 10 bases and V by 6 bases; bases with no gene match: 13. The CDR3 DNA sequence: TGTGCCAGTAGGAAAACAGCTAGCGGGGCTGGGGAGCAGTTCTTC. As protein: CASRKTASGAGEQFF.

This clonotype counts as medium-sized. The V and J genes are TRBV11-2 and TRBJ1-2; TRBD1 agrees at 8 bases. V shed 5 bases, J shed 6 bases, and the junction held 8 bases outside the gene matches. Germline-derived CDR1 and CDR2 are SGHAT and FQNNGV. There are 14 residues in the CDR3. In DNA form, the CDR3 reads TGTGCCAGCAGCCTTACGGACAGGGTGAATGGCTACACCTTC. Encoded protein: CASSLTDRVNGYTF.

As for this clonotype: A read error may explain this, as a much larger clone is one base away. CDR3: CAISEWTSGSYEQYF. The CDR3 DNA follows: TGTGCCATCAGTGAGTGGACTAGCGGATCCTACGAGCAGTACTTC. The genes are TRBV10-3 and TRBJ2-7, with TRBD2 matching 10 bases. V lost 1 base, J lost 1 base, and 1 base stayed unmatched. Germline values: CDR1 ENHRY, CDR2 SYGVKD. The CDR3 consists of 15 residues.

In its sample, this clonotype was seen a few times. V usage is TRBV20-1 and J usage is TRBJ2-7, with 8 nucleotides matching TRBD2. Looked up from germline, CDR1 is DFQATT and CDR2 is SNEGSKA (reference sequence). The CDR3 loop spans 17 amino acids. Trimming at V came to 0 bases and at J to 3 bases, leaving 13 bases not matched to a gene. The CDR3 nucleotides read TGCAGTGCTAGAGACAATTCCGGGACTAGAAATTACTACGAGCAGTACTTC. It yields the protein CSARDNSGTRNYYEQYF.

The sample holds a few counts of this clonotype. V is TRBV5-8 and J is TRBJ2-3; 8 bases agree with TRBD1. The germline V gene has CDR1 SGHTS and CDR2 YDEGEE. This CDR3 contains 16 residues. Trimming cost V 4 bases and J 6 bases; bases outside gene matches: 13. The CDR3 sequence: CASSRVGTGGPDTQYF. Here the CDR3 DNA reads TGTGCCAGCAGCCGTGTCGGGACAGGAGGGCCTGATACGCAGTATTTT. Using reference TRBV5-8 and TRBJ2-3 for the parts outside the CDR3, the full variable domain is EAGVTQSPTHLIKTRGQQATLRCSPISGHTSVYWYQQALGLGLQFLLWYDEGEERNRGNFPPRFSGRQFPNYSSELNVNALELEDSALYLCASSRVGTGGPDTQYFGPGTRLTVL.

This clonotype is medium-sized within its sample. The gene calls are TRBV7-8 and TRBJ2-7; TRBD1 is a possible D gene (5 bases). Germline-derived CDR1 and CDR2 are SGHVS and FQNEAQ. Deletions cut 4 bases from V and 0 bases from J, with 10 bases between. The CDR3 extends over 14 amino acids. CDR3 in DNA: TGTGCCAGCAGCTCGGACACGTTCTCCTACGAGCAGTACTTC. It translates to CASSSDTFSYEQYF.